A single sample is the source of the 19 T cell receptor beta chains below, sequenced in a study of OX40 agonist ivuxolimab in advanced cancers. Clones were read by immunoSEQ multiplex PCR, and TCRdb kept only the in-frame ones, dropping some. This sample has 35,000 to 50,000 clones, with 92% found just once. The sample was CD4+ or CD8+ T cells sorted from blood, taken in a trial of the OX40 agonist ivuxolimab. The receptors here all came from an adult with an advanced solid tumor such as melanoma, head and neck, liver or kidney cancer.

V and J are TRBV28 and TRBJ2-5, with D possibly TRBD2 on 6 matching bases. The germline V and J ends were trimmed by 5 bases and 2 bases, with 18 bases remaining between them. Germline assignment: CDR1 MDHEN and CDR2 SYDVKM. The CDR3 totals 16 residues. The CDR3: CASSTPSRELQETQYF. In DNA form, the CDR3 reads TGTGCCAGCAGTACCCCGAGTCGGGAGCTACAAGAGACCCAGTACTTC.

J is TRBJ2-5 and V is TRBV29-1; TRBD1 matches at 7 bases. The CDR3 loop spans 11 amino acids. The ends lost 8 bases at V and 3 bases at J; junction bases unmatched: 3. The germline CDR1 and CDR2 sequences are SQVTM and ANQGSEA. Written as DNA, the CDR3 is TGCAGCATCCAGGGGGAAGAGACCCAGTACTTC. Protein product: CSIQGEETQYF.

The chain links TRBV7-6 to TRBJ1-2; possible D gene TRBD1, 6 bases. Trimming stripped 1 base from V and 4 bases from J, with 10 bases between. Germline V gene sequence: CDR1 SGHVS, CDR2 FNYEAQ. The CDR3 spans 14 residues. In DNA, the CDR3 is TGTGCCAGCAGCTTAGACAGGGCCTCCTATGGCTACACCTTC. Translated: CASSLDRASYGYTF.

The CDR3 protein is CASSFGLPGTGFYEQYF. For the CDR3, the DNA is TGTGCCAGCAGTTTTGGACTACCCGGGACAGGGTTCTACGAGCAGTACTTC. The rearrangement links TRBV28 to TRBJ2-7; 9 bases are a match to TRBD1. V was clipped by 3 bases and J by 3 bases; unmatched bases: 12. The CDR3 has 17 amino acids. Germline CDR1 and CDR2: MDHEN and SYDVKM.

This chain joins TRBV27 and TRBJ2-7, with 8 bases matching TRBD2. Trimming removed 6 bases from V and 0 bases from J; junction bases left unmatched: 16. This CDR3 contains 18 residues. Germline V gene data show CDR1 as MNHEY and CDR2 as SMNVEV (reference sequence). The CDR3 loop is CASSSRGTRTFSSYEQYF. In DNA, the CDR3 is TGTGCCAGCAGCTCGAGGGGGACTAGGACCTTTAGCTCCTACGAGCAGTACTTC.

CDR3 nucleotide sequence: TGTGCCAGCAGCCTCACCGGGACAGGGGGGGAGCAGTTCTTC. Protein product: CASSLTGTGGEQFF. The chain employs TRBV7-8 and TRBJ2-1, with 11 bases lining up with TRBD1. The CDR3 runs to 14 residues. Trimming took 5 bases from V and 10 from J; bases not matched to a gene: 7. The germline gives CDR1 SGHVS, CDR2 FQNEAQ.

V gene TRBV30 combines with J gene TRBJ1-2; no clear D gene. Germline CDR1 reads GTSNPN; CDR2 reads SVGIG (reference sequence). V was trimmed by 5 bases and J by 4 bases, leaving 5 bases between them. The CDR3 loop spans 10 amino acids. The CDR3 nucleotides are TGTGCCTGGGCGGGCTATGGCTACACCTTC. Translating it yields CAWAGYGYTF.

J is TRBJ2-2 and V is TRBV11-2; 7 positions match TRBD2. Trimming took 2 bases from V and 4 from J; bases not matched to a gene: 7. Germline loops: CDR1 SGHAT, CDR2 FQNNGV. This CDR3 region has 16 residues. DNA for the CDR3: TGTGCCAGCAGCTTATGGGAGGGAAGCGGCACCGGGGAGCTGTTTTTT. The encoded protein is CASSLWEGSGTGELFF.

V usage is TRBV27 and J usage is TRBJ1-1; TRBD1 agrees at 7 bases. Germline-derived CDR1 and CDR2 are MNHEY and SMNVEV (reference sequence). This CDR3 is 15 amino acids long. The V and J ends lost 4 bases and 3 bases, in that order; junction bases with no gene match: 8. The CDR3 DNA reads TGTGCCAGCAGTTCATTACAGGGGTCGGACACTGAAGCTTTCTTT. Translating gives CASSSLQGSDTEAFF.

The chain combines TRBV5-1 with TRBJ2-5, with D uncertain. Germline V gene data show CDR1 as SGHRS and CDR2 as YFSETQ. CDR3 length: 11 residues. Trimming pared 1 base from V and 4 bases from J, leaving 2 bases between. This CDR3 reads CASSLTETQYF. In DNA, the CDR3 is TGCGCCAGCAGCTTGACAGAGACCCAGTACTTC.

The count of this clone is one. CDR3 sequence: CASSQDGPSRGARETQYF. In DNA, the CDR3 is TGCGCCAGCAGCCAGGACGGACCCTCCCGGGGCGCGAGGGAGACCCAGTACTTC. V usage is TRBV4-1 and J usage is TRBJ2-5; TRBD1 or TRBD2 may be the D gene (5 bases each). This CDR3 spans 18 amino acids. V was trimmed by 3 bases and J by 5 bases, leaving 25 bases between them. Germline assignment: CDR1 MGHRA and CDR2 YSYEKL.

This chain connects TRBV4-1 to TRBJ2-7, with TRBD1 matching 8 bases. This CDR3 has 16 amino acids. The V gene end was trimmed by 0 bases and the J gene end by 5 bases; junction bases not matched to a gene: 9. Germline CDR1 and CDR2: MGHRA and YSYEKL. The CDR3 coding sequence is TGCGCCAGCAGCCAAGATGGGACAGGAAAGGGTGACGAGCAGTACTTC. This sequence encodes CASSQDGTGKGDEQYF.

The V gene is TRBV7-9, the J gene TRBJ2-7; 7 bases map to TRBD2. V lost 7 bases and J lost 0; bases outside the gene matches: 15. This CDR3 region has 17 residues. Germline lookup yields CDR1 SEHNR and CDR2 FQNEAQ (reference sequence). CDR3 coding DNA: TGTGCCAGCATTGGGGGGGAAGCGGCCACGAGCTCCTACGAGCAGTACTTC. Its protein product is CASIGGEAATSSYEQYF.

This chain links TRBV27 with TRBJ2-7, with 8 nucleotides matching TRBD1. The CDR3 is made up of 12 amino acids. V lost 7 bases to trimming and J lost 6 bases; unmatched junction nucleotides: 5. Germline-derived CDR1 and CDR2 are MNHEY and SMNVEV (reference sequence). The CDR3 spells CASKTGGREQYF. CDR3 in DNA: TGTGCCAGCAAAACAGGGGGACGCGAGCAGTACTTC.

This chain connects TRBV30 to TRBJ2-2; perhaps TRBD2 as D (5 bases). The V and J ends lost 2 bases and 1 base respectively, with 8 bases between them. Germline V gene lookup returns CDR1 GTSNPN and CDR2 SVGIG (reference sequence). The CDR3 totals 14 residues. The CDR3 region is CAWSFEGNTGELFF. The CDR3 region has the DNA TGTGCCTGGAGTTTCGAGGGGAACACCGGGGAGCTGTTTTTT.

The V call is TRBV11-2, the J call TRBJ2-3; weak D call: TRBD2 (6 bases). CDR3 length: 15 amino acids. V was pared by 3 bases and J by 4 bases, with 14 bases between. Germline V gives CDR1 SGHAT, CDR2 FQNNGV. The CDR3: CASSFLREESDTQYF. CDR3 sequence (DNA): TGTGCCAGCAGCTTTCTGCGGGAAGAATCAGATACGCAGTATTTT.

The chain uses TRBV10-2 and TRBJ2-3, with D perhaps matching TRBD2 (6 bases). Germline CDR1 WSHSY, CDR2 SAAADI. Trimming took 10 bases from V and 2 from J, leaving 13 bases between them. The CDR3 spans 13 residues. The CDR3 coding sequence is TGCGCCACCCGGGCGGGACTCACAGATACGCAGTATTTT. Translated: CATRAGLTDTQYF.

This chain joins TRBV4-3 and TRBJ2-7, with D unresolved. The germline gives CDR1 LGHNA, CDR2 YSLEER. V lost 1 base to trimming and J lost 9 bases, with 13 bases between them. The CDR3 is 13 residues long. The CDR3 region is CASSQVASRGQYF. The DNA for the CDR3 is TGCGCCAGCAGCCAAGTGGCAAGCAGAGGGCAGTACTTC.

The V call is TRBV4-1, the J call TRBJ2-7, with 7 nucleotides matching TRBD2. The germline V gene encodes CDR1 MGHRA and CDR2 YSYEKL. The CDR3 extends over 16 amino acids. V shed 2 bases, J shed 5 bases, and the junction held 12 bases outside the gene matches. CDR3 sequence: CASSQQITTSYNEQYF. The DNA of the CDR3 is TGCGCCAGCAGCCAACAAATAACGACTAGCTATAACGAGCAGTACTTC.